This TCR beta chain is drawn from a study of cytomegalovirus exposure and HLA in healthy donors. Study-wide context: A prior study identified 117 million unique TCR beta sequences from roughly 170 million T cells.

Germline V gives CDR1 LNHDA, CDR2 SQIVND (reference sequence). This CDR3 spans 15 amino acids. The ends lost 4 bases at V and 1 base at J; junction bases unmatched: 4. About this clone itself: Its antigen is undetermined.

Regarding the study as a whole: TCR beta sequences reportedly predicted the HLA-A and HLA-B alleles of most subjects accurately.

PCR amplification relied on 60 Vbeta primers (plus 13 Jbeta primers). Assay used: immunoSEQ multiplex PCR; TCRdb lists only in-frame clones, some missing. The sample has around 170,000 clones, over 80% seen once. The sample consisted of PBMCs. The receptor was isolated from a girl aged 5 to 17 in good health and CMV-seropositive. The J gene is TRBJ1-5, the V gene TRBV19; 7 bases align to TRBD1. The CDR3 loop reads CASSRQGGSNQPQHF. CDR3 DNA sequence: TGTGCCAGTAGTAGACAGGGTGGGAGCAATCAGCCCCAGCATTTT.